This is a list of T cell receptor beta chains from one sample in a study of shared clonotypes between healthy human individuals. Assay: immunoSEQ multiplex PCR; the TCRdb copy retains only in-frame clones and omits some. This sample yields 2 million to 2.5 million clones, of which approximately 94% are seen a single time; around 0.13% belongs to the top ten. Sequenced material: naive CD4+ T cells sorted from blood. These TCRs come from a young man in good health. CDR3s leave out the opening cysteine and the closing phenylalanine or tryptophan. Only some rows state a clone size, as once, few, many or a class for expanded clones.

>TRBJ2-2|TRBV30|.
ARENTGELF
>TRBJ1-1|TRBV18|.
ASSPTGVNTEAF
>TRBJ2-7|TRBV5-1|.
ASSLRGLPYEQY
>TRBJ2-3|TRBV5-6|once
ASSFSGRGTDTQY
>TRBJ2-2|TRBV19|.
ASSAHRDTGELF
>TRBJ1-3|TRBV2|.
ASSEIGLSGNTIY
>TRBJ2-2|TRBV10-2|.
ASSDPTGNTGELF
>TRBJ2-7|TRBV11-3|.
ASSFPANGEQY
>TRBJ2-6|TRBV9|.
ASSVATGGPGANVLT
>TRBJ1-2|TRBV6-6|once
ASSQGTGVEGYT
>TRBJ2-7|TRBV5-1|.
ASSLDWTSANYEQY
>TRBJ2-7|TRBV6-6|.
ASEGASIYEQY
>TRBJ1-6|TRBV30|.
ASTRDQFPLH